This TCR beta chain was sequenced during a study of metastatic and nonmetastatic thyroid tumors. Whole-study context: Blood and tumor or nodule tissue repertoires from malignant and benign thyroid patients were compared.

Notes on the study in general: The reported finding was significantly higher TCR beta diversity in malignant thyroid tumors relative to benign nodules, in blood and tumor.

Under the authors' procedure: A classifier of distant metastasis in papillary thyroid cancer was built from CDR3 differences (across clinicopathological groups). TCRdb re-analyzed the PCR reads through MiXCR. It is TCRdb's table, rather than the study itself, that gives the V and J calls and clone size. The data show 89,000 or so clones, with less than 10% seen just once and roughly 10% held by the top ten. To note about this clone: Its cognate antigen is unknown. Other DNA sequences in the sample encode the same CDR3.

This CDR3 has 15 residues. Looked up from germline, CDR1 is PRHDT and CDR2 is FYEKMQ (reference sequence). Unmatched junction bases numbered 4, after V lost 4 bases and J lost 1 base. Thyroid surgery was performed in patients who had received no treatment beforehand. The rearrangement joins TRBV13 to TRBJ2-3, with 8 bases aligning to TRBD1. The source is a female donor with papillary thyroid cancer or a benign thyroid nodule (not recorded which). Some clones in this sample may be carry-over from other donors' samples. The sequenced material came from blood. CDR3 DNA sequence: TGTGCCAGCAGCTCGACAGGGGTGGGCACAGATACGCAGTATTTT. Translation gives CASSSTGVGTDTQYF.